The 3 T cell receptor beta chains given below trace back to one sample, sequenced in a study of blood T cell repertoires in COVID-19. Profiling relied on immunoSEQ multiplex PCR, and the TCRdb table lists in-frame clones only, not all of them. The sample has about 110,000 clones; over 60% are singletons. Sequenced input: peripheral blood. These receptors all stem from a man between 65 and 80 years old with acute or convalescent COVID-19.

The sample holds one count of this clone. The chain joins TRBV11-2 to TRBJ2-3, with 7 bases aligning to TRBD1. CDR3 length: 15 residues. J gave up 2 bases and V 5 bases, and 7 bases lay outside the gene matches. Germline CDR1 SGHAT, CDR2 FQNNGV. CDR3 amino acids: CASSHPGQITDTQYF. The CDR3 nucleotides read TGTGCCAGCAGCCATCCGGGACAGATCACAGATACGCAGTATTTT. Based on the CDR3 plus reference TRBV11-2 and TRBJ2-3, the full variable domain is EAGVAQSPRYKIIEKRQSVAFWCNPISGHATLYWYQQILGQGPKLLIQFQNNGVVDDSQLPKDRFSAERLKGVDSTLKIQPAKLEDSAVYLCASSHPGQITDTQYFGPGTRLTVL.

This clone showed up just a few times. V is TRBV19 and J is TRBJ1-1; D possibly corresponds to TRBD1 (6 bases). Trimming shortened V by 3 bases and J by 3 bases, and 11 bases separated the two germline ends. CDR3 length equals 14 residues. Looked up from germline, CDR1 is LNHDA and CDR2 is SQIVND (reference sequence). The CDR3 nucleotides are TGTGCCAGTAGTATCGGGGGGCAGGACACTGAAGCTTTCTTT. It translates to CASSIGGQDTEAFF.

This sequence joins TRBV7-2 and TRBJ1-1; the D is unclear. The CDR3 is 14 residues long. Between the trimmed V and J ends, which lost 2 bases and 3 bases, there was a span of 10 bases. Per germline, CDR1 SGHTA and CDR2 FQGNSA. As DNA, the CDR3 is TGTGCCAGCAGCTTAAGAGGGTTTGACACTGAAGCTTTCTTT. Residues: CASSLRGFDTEAFF. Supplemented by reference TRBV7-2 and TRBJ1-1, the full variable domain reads GAGVSQSPSNKVTEKGKDVELRCDPISGHTALYWYRQSLGQGLEFLIYFQGNSAPDKSGLPSDRFSAERTGGSVSTLTIQRTQQEDSAVYLCASSLRGFDTEAFFGQGTRLTVV.